This T cell receptor (beta chain) stems from a study of blood T cell repertoires in COVID-19. Study-level information: Samples taken during acute and convalescent COVID-19 were collected in the United States, Italy and Spain. PBMCs, B-cell-depleted T cells, or T cells provided the cDNA or gDNA that made up the material.

The repertoire was sequenced with immunoSEQ multiplex PCR; TCRdb's copy has only in-frame clones and lacks some. The sample holds approximately 38,000 clones, around 87% seen once. Germline V gene data show CDR1 as SGDLS and CDR2 as YYNGEE. CDR3 length: 16 residues. Trimming cost V 3 bases and J 0 bases; bases outside gene matches: 8. The V call is TRBV9, the J call TRBJ1-1, with TRBD1 matching 7 bases. The sequence derives from a man aged 50 to 60 with active or convalescent COVID-19. Material: peripheral blood. The DNA for the CDR3 is TGTGCCAGCAGCGGGGGACAGATACTCATGAACACTGAAGCTTTCTTT. Translation gives CASSGGQILMNTEAFF.